This T cell receptor beta chain was found in a study of blood T cell repertoires in COVID-19. Study as a whole: Sites across the United States, Italy and Spain contributed samples from acute and convalescent COVID-19. Nucleic acid was either cDNA or gDNA, and it came from T cells, B-cell-depleted T cells, or PBMCs.

In the study's own analysis: Amplification of reference gene primers provided the estimated nucleated cell counts. Sequencing used immunoSEQ multiplex PCR; TCRdb keeps in-frame clones, though not all of them. Clonal size and the V and J genes are those of that table, whereas D and trimming came from the DNA. The sample holds fewer than 350,000 clones; approximately 85% are singletons and the top ten take about 7%. A single count supports this clone. Other DNA sequences in this sample translate to the same CDR3. Germline V gives CDR1 LNHDA, CDR2 SQIVND (reference sequence). V lost 7 bases to trimming and J lost 6 bases, with 18 bases between them. This CDR3 contains 15 residues.

The chain employs TRBV19 and TRBJ2-2, with D perhaps matching TRBD1 (8 bases). The sample comprised peripheral blood. The receptor's source is a human donor in a cohort sampled during active COVID-19. The CDR3 sequence: CASNEQGGRSGELFF. The CDR3 DNA sequence: TGTGCCAGTAACGAACAGGGGGGGCGGTCCGGGGAGCTGTTTTTT.